The source of this TCR beta chain is a study of early T cells in non-severe SARS-CoV-2 infection. Trimming removed 6 bases at V and 4 bases at J, with 8 bases between. CDR1 is KGHDR and CDR2 is SFDVKD in the germline V gene. This CDR3 comprises 13 residues. A single record per CDR3 protein comes from TCRdb applying MiXCR to the 5' RACE reads. This table holds about 23,000 distinct CDR3 sequences, more than 3.5% found once. In its sample, this clonotype was seen many times. The sequence came from an adult who was a healthcare worker with PCR-confirmed SARS-CoV-2 infection or an uninfected control (not recorded which). Sample: whole blood. V and J are TRBV24-1 and TRBJ2-2; a weak D match, TRBD1 (5 bases). The CDR3 protein is CATSRQSTGELFF. The CDR3 nucleotides read TGTGCCACCAGTCGACAGAGCACCGGGGAGCTGTTTTTT.